This T cell receptor beta chain was observed in a study of Ad26.COV2.S vaccination and SARS-CoV-2 variants. The wider study: Enrolled in COV1001, the donor was in the Ad26.COV2.S trial arm, which received the vaccine. Intramuscular Ad26.COV2.S at 5x10^10 or 1x10^11 viral particles. Study findings and constraints: Ad26.COV2.S recipients had broader spike-specific TCRs (P = 0.0014).

Treatment noted: some 19 received Ad26.COV2.S at low or high dose, single or two shots; about 5 received placebo; per-sample allocation not given. At day 63 after the first vaccine or placebo injection, samples were drawn. Ad26.COV2.S expressed prefusion-stabilized spike from the original Wuhan strain. The CDR3 has 14 residues. Per germline, CDR1 SGHRS and CDR2 YFSETQ. V was pared by 2 bases and J by 2 bases, with 4 bases of the junction left unmatched. This clone was seen only a few times. The antigen remains undetermined. Sequencing was performed with immunoSEQ multiplex PCR; in TCRdb, only in-frame clones are kept and a portion is missing. The sample has about 350,000 clones, 75% to 90% seen once.

This specimen was peripheral blood, taken in a trial of Ad26.COV2.S vaccine versus placebo. The chain is built from TRBV5-1 and TRBJ2-7; 7 positions agree with TRBD1. The receptor was derived from a person between 18 and 60 years old who received the Ad26.COV2.S COVID-19 vaccine or a placebo. CDR3 DNA sequence: TGCGCCAGCAGCTTTGCGCAGGGGGCCTACGAGCAGTACTTC. Translating it yields CASSFAQGAYEQYF.